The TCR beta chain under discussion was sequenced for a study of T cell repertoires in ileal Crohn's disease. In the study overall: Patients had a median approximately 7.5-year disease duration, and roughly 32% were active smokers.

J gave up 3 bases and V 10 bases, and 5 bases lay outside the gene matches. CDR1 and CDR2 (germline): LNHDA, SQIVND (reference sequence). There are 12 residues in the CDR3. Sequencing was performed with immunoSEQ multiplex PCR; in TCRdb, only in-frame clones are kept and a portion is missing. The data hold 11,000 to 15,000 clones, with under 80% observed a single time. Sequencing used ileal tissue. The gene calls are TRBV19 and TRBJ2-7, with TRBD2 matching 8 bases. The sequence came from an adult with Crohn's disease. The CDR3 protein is CATNAGGYEQYF. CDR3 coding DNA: TGTGCCACGAACGCGGGAGGCTACGAGCAGTACTTC.